This T cell receptor (beta chain) was documented in a study of response to subunit inactivated influenza vaccine. Study results and caveats: Authors suggested each seasonal flu vaccination may recruit only limited numbers of new T cells.

In this sample, this clonotype turned up a few times. As yet, its antigen is unknown. Trimming stripped 7 bases from V and 4 bases from J, with 11 bases between. CDR3 length: 13 amino acids. Using its own MiXCR run on the RT-PCR reads, TCRdb lists one record per CDR3 protein. Here the sample spans about 800,000 distinct CDR3 sequences, 21% being singletons. This specimen consisted of PBMCs from blood, obtained more than 4 days after vaccination. The TCR originated in a man aged 45-60 years who received an inactivated influenza vaccine. V is TRBV12-3 or TRBV12-4 and J is TRBJ2-1; D possibly uses TRBD1 or TRBD2 (5 bases each). DNA of the CDR3: TGTGCCAGCATCCTGGGGGTGTACAATGAGCAGTTCTTC. It encodes CASILGVYNEQFF.